The 10 T cell receptor beta chains given below trace back to one sample, sequenced in a study of blood T cells in healthy people across ages. The use of a sample-barcoded 5' primer and a J-beta primer mix characterized a second PCR of roughly 7 to 11 cycles. TCRdb ran MiXCR on the 5' RACE reads and lists one entry per CDR3 protein. The sample yields roughly 700,000 distinct CDR3 sequences, around half seen once. The sample comprised blood. The receptor set was obtained from a woman aged 60-70 years in good health.

The V gene is TRBV27, the J gene TRBJ2-1; 7 bases agree with TRBD2. CDR1 and CDR2 (germline): MNHEY, SMNVEV (reference sequence). This CDR3 contains 15 residues. J gave up 6 bases and V 5 bases, and 10 bases lay outside the gene matches. Here the CDR3 reads CASSPLGRGSNEQFF. The CDR3 nucleotides are TGTGCCAGCAGTCCCCTAGGGAGGGGAAGCAATGAGCAGTTCTTC.

V is TRBV20-1 and J is TRBJ2-3; 7 positions match TRBD2. Germline lookup yields CDR1 DFQATT and CDR2 SNEGSKA (reference sequence). The V segment lost 3 bases and the J segment 2 bases; nucleotides outside the gene matches: 5. The CDR3 has 14 amino acids. CDR3 nucleotide sequence: TGCAGTGCTAGGCCGGGACTAACCACAGATACGCAGTATTTT. It specifies CSARPGLTTDTQYF.

This clonotype was seen a few times. J is TRBJ2-7 and V is TRBV29-1; 10 positions match TRBD2. Losses at the gene ends were 4 bases for V and 2 bases for J; bases not matched to a gene: 5. The CDR3 loop spans 14 amino acids. The germline CDR1 and CDR2 sequences are SQVTM and ANQGSEA. CDR3 coding DNA: TGCAGCGTTGCCCTAGCGGGAGTGGCCTACGAGCAGTACTTC. Its protein is CSVALAGVAYEQYF.

This clonotype was observed a few times. For the CDR3, the DNA is TGCGCCAGCACCCCGGGTCTGGGACTACCTAGTGAGCAGTTCTTC. Amino acids: CASTPGLGLPSEQFF. V usage is TRBV5-1 and J usage is TRBJ2-1, with TRBD2 identical over 7 bases. V was pared by 6 bases and J by 9 bases, with 15 bases of the junction left unmatched. Germline V gene lookup returns CDR1 SGHRS and CDR2 YFSETQ. This CDR3 contains 15 residues.

The V gene is TRBV20-1, the J gene TRBJ2-1; TRBD1 matches at 7 bases. The ends lost 6 bases at V and 8 bases at J; junction bases unmatched: 16. Germline lookup yields CDR1 DFQATT and CDR2 SNEGSKA (reference sequence). This CDR3 has 15 amino acids. The CDR3 DNA reads TGCAGTGCCACCCATGACGAGGGGGCAAGCTATGAGCAGTTCTTC. Translation gives CSATHDEGASYEQFF.

This clonotype was observed a handful of times. The chain links TRBV6-2 or TRBV6-3 to TRBJ2-7, with D hard to call. Germline V lookup: CDR1 MNHEY, CDR2 SVGEGT. This CDR3 spans 12 amino acids. The V end lost 8 bases, the J end lost 2 bases, and 10 bases lay between the germline ends. CDR3 DNA: TGTGCCAGCTTAAAGAATCCCTACGAGCAGTACTTC. As protein: CASLKNPYEQYF.

The gene calls are TRBV28 and TRBJ1-1, with D possibly matching TRBD1 (5 bases). CDR1 and CDR2 from the germline V gene are MDHEN and SYDVKM. V lost 3 bases, J lost 0 bases, and 14 bases lay in between. The CDR3 loop spans 16 amino acids. CDR3 sequence (DNA): TGTGCCAGCAGTTTTTGGGGGGACGATTTGAACACTGAAGCTTTCTTT. Translation gives CASSFWGDDLNTEAFF.

This clonotype was observed once. The genes are TRBV7-3 and TRBJ2-1, with D possibly matching TRBD1 (5 bases). The CDR3 contains 12 residues. The germline V gene encodes CDR1 SGHTA and CDR2 FQGTGA. Trimming removed 0 bases at V and 9 bases at J, with 6 bases between. CDR3 sequence: CASSLTGREQFF. The CDR3 DNA is TGTGCCAGCAGCTTAACGGGGCGTGAGCAGTTCTTC.

The V gene is TRBV20-1, the J gene TRBJ2-1; the D gene is possibly TRBD2 (5 bases). Germline V lookup: CDR1 DFQATT, CDR2 SNEGSKA (reference sequence). Trimming shortened V by 3 bases and J by 9 bases, and 9 bases separated the two germline ends. The CDR3 has 11 amino acids. CDR3 protein: CSASPEGEQFF. The CDR3 DNA reads TGCAGTGCTAGCCCCGAGGGTGAGCAGTTCTTC.

The chain uses TRBV9 and TRBJ2-7; 10 bases fit TRBD2. After removal of 4 bases from V and 3 bases from J, the junction contained 7 bases not matched to a gene. Looked up from germline, CDR1 is SGDLS and CDR2 is YYNGEE. The CDR3 length is 15 residues. DNA of the CDR3: TGTGCCAGCAGCCCCGGACTAGCGGTGCTCTACGAGCAGTACTTC. This encodes CASSPGLAVLYEQYF.